This T cell receptor beta chain was obtained from a study of T cell responses to AZD1222 COVID-19 vaccine. Study conclusions and caveats: Spike-specific TCR breadth and depth grew following two AZD1222 doses.

This CDR3 spans 16 amino acids. V lost 0 bases to trimming and J lost 4 bases; unmatched junction nucleotides: 8. Germline lookup yields CDR1 MNHNY and CDR2 SVGAGI (reference sequence). On this clone itself: Antigen unknown.

The repertoire was sequenced with immunoSEQ multiplex PCR; TCRdb's copy has only in-frame clones and lacks some. The sample includes about 140,000 clones, more than 85% of them seen just once. The chain couples TRBV6-6 to TRBJ1-2; TRBD1 agrees at 7 bases. The receptor comes from an adult in good health. This material consisted of peripheral blood, taken on day 0 of AZD1222 vaccination. The CDR3, as DNA: TGTGCCAGCAGTTACTCCCCAGGGACAGACCTCTATGGCTACACCTTC. It codes for CASSYSPGTDLYGYTF.